The entry that follows covers one T cell receptor beta chain sequence. The data stem from a study of CD8 T cells in Susac syndrome. It was with random hexamers that about 0.45 to 1 ug RNA was reverse transcribed. TCRdb re-derived calls from the immunoSEQ multiplex PCR reads in MiXCR, one entry per CDR3 protein. The sample lists about 140,000 distinct CDR3 sequences; 94% were seen once. Trimming left V 1 base short and J 6 bases short, with 15 bases between. The germline CDR1 and CDR2 sequences are SGHDN and FVKESK. The CDR3 contains 15 residues. From blood CD8+ and CD4+ T cells, the TCR beta chain was sequenced. Isolation of CD8+ and CD4+ T cells was performed negatively, whereas enrichment of TEMRA cells was done by FACS.

This TCR derives from a human donor in good health. Sequencing was carried out using CD8+ T cells from PBMCs. The rearrangement joins TRBV14 to TRBJ1-2; no clear D gene. CDR3 coding DNA: TGTGCCAGCAGCCAAGGTTCGAGTGTGTGGGATGGCTACACCTTC. Protein sequence: CASSQGSSVWDGYTF.